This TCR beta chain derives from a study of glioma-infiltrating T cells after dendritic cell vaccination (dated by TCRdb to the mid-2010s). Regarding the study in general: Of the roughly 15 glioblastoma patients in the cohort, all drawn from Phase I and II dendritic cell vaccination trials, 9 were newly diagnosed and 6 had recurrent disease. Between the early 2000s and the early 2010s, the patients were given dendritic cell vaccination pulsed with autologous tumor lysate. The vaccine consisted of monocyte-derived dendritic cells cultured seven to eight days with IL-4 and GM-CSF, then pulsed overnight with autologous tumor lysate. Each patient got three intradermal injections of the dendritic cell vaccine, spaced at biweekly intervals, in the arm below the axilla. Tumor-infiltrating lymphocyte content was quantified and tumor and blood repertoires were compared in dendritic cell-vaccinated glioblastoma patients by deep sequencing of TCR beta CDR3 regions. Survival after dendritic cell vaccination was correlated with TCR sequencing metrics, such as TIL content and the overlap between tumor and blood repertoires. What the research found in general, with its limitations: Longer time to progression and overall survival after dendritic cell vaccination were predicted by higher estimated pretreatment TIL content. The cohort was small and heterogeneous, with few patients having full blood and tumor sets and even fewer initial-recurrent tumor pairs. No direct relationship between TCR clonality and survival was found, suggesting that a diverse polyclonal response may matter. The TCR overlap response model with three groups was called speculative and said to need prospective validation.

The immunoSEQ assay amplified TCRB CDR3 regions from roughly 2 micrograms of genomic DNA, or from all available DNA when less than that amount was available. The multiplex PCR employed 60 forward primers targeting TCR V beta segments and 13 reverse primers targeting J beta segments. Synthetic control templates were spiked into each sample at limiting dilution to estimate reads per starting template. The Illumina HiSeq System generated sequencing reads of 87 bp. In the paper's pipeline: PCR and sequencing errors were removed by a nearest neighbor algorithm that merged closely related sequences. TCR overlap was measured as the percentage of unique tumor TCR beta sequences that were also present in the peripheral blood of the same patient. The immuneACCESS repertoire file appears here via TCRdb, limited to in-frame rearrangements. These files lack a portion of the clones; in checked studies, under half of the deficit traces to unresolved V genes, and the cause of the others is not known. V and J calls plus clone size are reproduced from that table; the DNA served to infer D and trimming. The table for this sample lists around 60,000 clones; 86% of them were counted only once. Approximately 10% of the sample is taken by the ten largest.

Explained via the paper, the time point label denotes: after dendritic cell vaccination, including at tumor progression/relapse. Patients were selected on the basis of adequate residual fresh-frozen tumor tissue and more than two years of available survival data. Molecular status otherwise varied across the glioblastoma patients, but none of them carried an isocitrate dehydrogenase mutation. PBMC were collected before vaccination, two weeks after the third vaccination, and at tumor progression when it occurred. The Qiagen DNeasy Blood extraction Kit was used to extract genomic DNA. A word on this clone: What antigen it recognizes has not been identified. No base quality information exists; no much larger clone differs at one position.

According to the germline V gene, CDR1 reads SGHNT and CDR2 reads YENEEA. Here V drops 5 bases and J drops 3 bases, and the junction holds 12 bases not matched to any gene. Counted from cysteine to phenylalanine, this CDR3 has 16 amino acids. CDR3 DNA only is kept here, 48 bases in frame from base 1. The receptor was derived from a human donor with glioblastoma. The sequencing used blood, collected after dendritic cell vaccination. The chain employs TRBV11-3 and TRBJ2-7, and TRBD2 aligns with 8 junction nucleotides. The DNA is TGTGCCAGCAGCCCGACCGGGACTAGGGCTAACTACGAGCAGTACTTC. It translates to CASSPTGTRANYEQYF.